This TCR beta chain appears in the sequencing data of a study of cytomegalovirus exposure and HLA in healthy donors. Study background: The roughly 670 first-cohort repertoires shared a platform with the 130 or so validation repertoires, as reported in a later analysis.

Study observations and caveats: According to a subsequent analysis, TCR clusters from the first cohort were inclined to appear together in the 120 validation repertoires. The study recorded more than 150 TCR beta chains that were cytomegalovirus-associated. The dataset shows that most TCR sequences were rare, while some public TCRs occurred in many donors.

Concerning this clone itself: Its matching antigen is unknown.

With 6 bases clipped from V and 2 bases from J, the junction kept 14 bases outside the gene matches. The CDR3 consists of 17 residues. Germline loops: CDR1 MNHEY, CDR2 SMNVEV (reference sequence). The assay was immunoSEQ multiplex PCR, and TCRdb's table has in-frame clones only and misses some. The profile covers about 330,000 clones, with roughly 87% appearing a single time and roughly 1.1% taken by the ten largest. Source material: PBMCs. The gene calls are TRBV27 and TRBJ2-7; 9 bases match TRBD2. This clonotype was obtained from a woman between 25 and 40 years old in good health and CMV-seropositive. CDR3: CASRQQTRLAETYEQYF. The CDR3 DNA follows: TGTGCCAGCAGGCAACAAACCCGACTAGCGGAGACCTACGAGCAGTACTTC.